The T cell receptor (beta chain) described here comes from a study of OX40 agonist ivuxolimab in advanced cancers. Study details: Patients in the trial were receiving intravenous ivuxolimab every 2 weeks, at doses of 0.01 to 10 mg/kg.

Germline loops: CDR1 SGDLS, CDR2 YYNGEE. V gave up 2 bases and J gave up 5 bases; unmatched junction bases: 8. CDR3 size: 15 residues. Generated by immunoSEQ multiplex PCR, the TCRdb table keeps only in-frame clones and is missing some. This repertoire shows tens of thousands of clones, roughly 84% found once; its top ten account for approximately 20%. This clonotype was obtained from an adult with an advanced solid tumor such as melanoma, head and neck, liver or kidney cancer. The sequenced sample was CD4+ or CD8+ T cells sorted from blood, obtained in a trial of the OX40 agonist ivuxolimab. The V call is TRBV9, the J call TRBJ2-5, with 8 bases fitting TRBD2. The CDR3, as DNA: TGTGCCAGCAGCGTGGCTAGCGGGTTTACGGAGACCCAGTACTTC. Protein product: CASSVASGFTETQYF.